This TCR beta chain was recorded in a study of cytomegalovirus exposure and HLA in healthy donors. Overall study: Later analysis reported that the 120 or so validation repertoires shared the platform of the 650 to 700 first-cohort repertoires. Broader study findings: The study listed roughly 160 cytomegalovirus-associated TCR beta chains. In vitro work confirmed that a few CMV-associated chains recognize CMV antigens. The TCR clusters that emerged in the first cohort tended, a later analysis found, to co-occur in the roughly 120 validation repertoires.

TCRdb keeps only in-frame clones here, not all; method: immunoSEQ multiplex PCR. The profile shows some 150,000 clones, 70% to 90% of them singletons. On this clone: Its specificity is not known.

The ends were cut back, 2 bases at V and 4 bases at J, with 14 bases in the middle. Per the germline V gene, CDR1 is KGHSH and CDR2 is LQKENI. CDR3 length: 15 residues. J is TRBJ1-2 and V is TRBV18; D might be TRBD1 (6 bases). The receptor was derived from a woman aged 25 to 39 in good health and CMV-seropositive. Sequencing used PBMCs. CDR3 sequence (DNA): TGTGCCAGCTCACCAGGGGCCAGGGGCTTCTATGGCTACACCTTC. It codes for CASSPGARGFYGYTF.